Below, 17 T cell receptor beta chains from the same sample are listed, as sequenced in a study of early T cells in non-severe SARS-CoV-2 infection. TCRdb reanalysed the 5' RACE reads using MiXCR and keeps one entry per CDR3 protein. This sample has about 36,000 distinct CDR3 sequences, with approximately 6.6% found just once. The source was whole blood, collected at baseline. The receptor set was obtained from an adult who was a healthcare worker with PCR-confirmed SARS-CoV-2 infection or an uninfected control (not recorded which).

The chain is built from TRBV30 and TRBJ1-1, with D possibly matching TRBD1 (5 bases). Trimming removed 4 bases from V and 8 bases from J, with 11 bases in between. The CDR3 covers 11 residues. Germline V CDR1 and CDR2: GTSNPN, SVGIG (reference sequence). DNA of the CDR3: TGTGCCTGGATAGATTACAGGGAAGCTTTCTTT. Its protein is CAWIDYREAFF.

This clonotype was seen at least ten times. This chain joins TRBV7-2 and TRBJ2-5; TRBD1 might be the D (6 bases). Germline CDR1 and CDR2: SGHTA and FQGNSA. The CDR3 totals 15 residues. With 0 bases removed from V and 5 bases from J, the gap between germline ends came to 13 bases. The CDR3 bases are TGTGCCAGCAGCTTAGCTCTTTCCAGGGGTGAGACCCAGTACTTC. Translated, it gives CASSLALSRGETQYF.

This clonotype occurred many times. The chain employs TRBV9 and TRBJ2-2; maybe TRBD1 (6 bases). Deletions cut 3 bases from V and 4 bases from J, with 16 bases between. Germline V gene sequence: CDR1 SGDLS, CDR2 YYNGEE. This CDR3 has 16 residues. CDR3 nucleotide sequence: TGTGCCAGCAGCGGATCACTACAGGGAGCCACCGGGGAGCTGTTTTTT. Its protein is CASSGSLQGATGELFF.

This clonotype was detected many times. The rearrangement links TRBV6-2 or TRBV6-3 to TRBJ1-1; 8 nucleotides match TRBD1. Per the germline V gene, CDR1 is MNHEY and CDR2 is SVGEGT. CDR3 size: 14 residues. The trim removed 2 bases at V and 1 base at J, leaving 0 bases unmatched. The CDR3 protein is CASSYQGANTEAFF. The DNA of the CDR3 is TGTGCCAGCAGTTACCAGGGGGCGAACACTGAAGCTTTCTTT.

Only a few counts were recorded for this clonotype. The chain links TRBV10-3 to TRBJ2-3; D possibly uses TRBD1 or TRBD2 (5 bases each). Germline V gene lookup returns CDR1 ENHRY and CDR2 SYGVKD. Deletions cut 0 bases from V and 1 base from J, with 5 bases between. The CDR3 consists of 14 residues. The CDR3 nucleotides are TGTGCCATCAGTGAGTCGGGGGGCACAGATACGCAGTATTTT. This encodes CAISESGGTDTQYF.

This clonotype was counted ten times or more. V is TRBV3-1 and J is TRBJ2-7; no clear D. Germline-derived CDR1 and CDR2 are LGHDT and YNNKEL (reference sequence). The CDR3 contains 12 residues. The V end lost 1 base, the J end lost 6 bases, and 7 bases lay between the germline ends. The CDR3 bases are TGTGCCAGCAGCCAAGGTCGCCTCGAGCAGTACTTC. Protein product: CASSQGRLEQYF.

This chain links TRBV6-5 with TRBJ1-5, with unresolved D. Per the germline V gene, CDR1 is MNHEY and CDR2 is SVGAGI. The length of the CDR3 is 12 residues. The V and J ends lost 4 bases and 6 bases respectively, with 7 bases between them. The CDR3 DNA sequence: TGTGCCAGCAGTTCCGTGGGTCAGCCCCAGCATTTT. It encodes CASSSVGQPQHF.

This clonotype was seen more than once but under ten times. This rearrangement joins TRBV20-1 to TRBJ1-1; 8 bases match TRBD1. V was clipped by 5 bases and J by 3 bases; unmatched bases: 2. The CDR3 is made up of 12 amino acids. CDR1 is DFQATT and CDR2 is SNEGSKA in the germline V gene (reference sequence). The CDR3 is CSALGQDTEAFF. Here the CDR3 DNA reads TGCAGTGCTCTGGGACAGGACACTGAAGCTTTCTTT.

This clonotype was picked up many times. The CDR3: CASSQEGWGLDYEQYF. The CDR3 DNA reads TGTGCCAGCAGCCAAGAAGGGTGGGGACTAGACTACGAGCAGTACTTC. The chain joins TRBV3-1 to TRBJ2-7, with TRBD2 matching 8 bases. This CDR3 comprises 16 residues. Germline CDR1 is LGHDT and CDR2 is YNNKEL (reference sequence). V lost 0 bases, J lost 3 bases, and 7 bases stayed unmatched.

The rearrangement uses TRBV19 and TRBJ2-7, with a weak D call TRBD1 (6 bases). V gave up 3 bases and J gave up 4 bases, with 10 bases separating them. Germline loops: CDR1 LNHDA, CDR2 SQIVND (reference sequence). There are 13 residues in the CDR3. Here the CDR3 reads CASSMQGRYEQYF. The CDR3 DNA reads TGTGCCAGTAGTATGCAGGGGCGGTACGAGCAGTACTTC.

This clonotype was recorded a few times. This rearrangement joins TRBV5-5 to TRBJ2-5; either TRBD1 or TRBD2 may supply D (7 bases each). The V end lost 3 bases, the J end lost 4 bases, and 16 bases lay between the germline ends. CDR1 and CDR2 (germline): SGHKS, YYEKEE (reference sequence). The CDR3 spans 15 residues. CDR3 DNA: TGTGCCAGCAGCTCCCAGCGGGGACAGTCAGAGACCCAGTACTTC. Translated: CASSSQRGQSETQYF.

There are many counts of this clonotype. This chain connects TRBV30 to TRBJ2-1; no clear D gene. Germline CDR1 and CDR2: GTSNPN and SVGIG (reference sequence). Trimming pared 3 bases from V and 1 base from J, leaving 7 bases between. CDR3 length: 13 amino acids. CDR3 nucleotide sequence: TGTGCCTGGAGGTGGCCGTCCTACAATGAGCAGTTCTTC. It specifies CAWRWPSYNEQFF. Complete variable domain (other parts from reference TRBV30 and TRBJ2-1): SQTIHQWPATLVQPVGSPLSLECTVEGTSNPNLYWYRQAAGRGLQLLFYSVGIGQISSEVPQNLSASRPQDRQFILSSKKLLLSDSGFYLCAWRWPSYNEQFFGPGTRLTVL.

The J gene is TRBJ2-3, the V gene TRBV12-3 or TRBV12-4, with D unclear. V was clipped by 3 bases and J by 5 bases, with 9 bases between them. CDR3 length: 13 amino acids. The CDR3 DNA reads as TGTGCCAGCAGTTTTCAACGGCGAGATACGCAGTATTTT. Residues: CASSFQRRDTQYF.

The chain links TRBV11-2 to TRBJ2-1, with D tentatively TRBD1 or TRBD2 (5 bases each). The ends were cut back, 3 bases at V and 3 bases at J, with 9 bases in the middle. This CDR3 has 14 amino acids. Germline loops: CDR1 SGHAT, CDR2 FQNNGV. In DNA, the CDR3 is TGTGCCAGCAGCTTTGAGGGACGCTACAATGAGCAGTTCTTC. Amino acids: CASSFEGRYNEQFF.

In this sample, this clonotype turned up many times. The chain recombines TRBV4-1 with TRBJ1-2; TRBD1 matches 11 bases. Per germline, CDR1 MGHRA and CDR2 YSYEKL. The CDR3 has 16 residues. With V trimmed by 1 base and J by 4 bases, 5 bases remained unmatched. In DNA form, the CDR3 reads TGCGCCAGCAGCCAAGGCCGGGACAGGGGGTTCTATGGCTACACCTTC. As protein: CASSQGRDRGFYGYTF.

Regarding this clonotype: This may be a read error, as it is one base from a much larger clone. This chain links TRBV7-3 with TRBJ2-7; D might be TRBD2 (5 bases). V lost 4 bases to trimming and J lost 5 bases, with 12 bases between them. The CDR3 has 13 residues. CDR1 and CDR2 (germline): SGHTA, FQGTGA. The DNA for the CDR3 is TGTGCCAGCAGCTCCGGGGAGCCCAACGAGCAGTACTTC. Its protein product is CASSSGEPNEQYF. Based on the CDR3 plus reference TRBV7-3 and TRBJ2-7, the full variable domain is GAGVSQTPSNKVTEKGKYVELRCDPISGHTALYWYRQSLGQGPEFLIYFQGTGAADDSGLPNDRFFAVRPEGSVSTLKIQRTERGDSAVYLCASSSGEPNEQYFGPGTRLTVT.

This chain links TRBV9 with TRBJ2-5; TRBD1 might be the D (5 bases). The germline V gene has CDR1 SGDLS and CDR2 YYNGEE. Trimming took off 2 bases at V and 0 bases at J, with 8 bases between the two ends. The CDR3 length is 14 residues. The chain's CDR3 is CASSVAGYQETQYF. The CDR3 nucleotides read TGTGCCAGCAGCGTTGCAGGGTACCAAGAGACCCAGTACTTC.